Detailed here is one T cell receptor (beta chain). The sample comes from a study of CD8+CD57+ T cells in acquired aplastic anemia. The CDR3 loop spans 16 amino acids. Between the trimmed V and J ends, which lost 1 base and 0 bases, there was a span of 10 bases. Germline lookup yields CDR1 LGHNA and CDR2 YSLEER. TCR beta VDJ and CDR3 profiles were obtained from a genomic DNA template. TCRdb re-analysed the reads in MiXCR, keeping a single row per CDR3 protein. This table has around 120,000 distinct CDR3 sequences, about 40% appearing once. Those patients picked for sequencing had displayed CD8+CD57+ cell expansion on flow cytometry.

The TCR was taken from a human donor with aplastic anemia. Sequences were obtained from sorted CD4+, CD8+, or CD8+CD57+ T cells (not recorded which) from PBMCs. V is TRBV4-3 and J is TRBJ1-3, with D possibly being TRBD1 (6 bases). For the CDR3, the DNA is TGCGCCAGCAGCCAAGGGCCGGACAGCTCTGGAAACACCATATATTTT. It yields the protein CASSQGPDSSGNTIYF.